This is a list of T cell receptor beta chains from one sample in a study of blood T cell repertoires in COVID-19. TCRdb keeps only in-frame clones here, not all; method: immunoSEQ multiplex PCR. The sample has 110,000 to 150,000 clones, about four fifths seen once. The material sequenced was PBMCs or T cells enriched from blood (not recorded which). All receptors derive from a woman younger than 35 who had been exposed to COVID-19. Each CDR3 is given with its conserved first and last residue. The D gene is left open where the match is weak. Where a row states a size, it is once, few, many or the class of an expanded clone; other rows omit it.

V	D	size	J	CDR3	DNA
TRBV28	TRBD2	NA	TRBJ2-1	CASSSPGGGSYNEQFF	TGTGCCAGCAGTTCCCCCGGGGGGGGCTCCTACAATGAGCAGTTCTTC
TRBV5-1	NA	NA	TRBJ2-3	CASSLGVVPTDTQYF	TGCGCCAGCAGCTTGGGCGTGGTTCCGACAGATACGCAGTATTTT
TRBV7-6	NA	many	TRBJ1-2	CASSLGQGTSGGYTF	TGTGCCAGCAGCTTAGGACAAGGGACATCGGGTGGCTACACCTTC
TRBV14	TRBD1	NA	TRBJ2-7	CASSSRQGSYEQYF	TGTGCCAGCAGCAGCCGACAGGGCTCCTACGAGCAGTACTTC
TRBV27	NA	few	TRBJ1-2	CASSWGGYGYGYTF	TGTGCCAGCAGTTGGGGGGGTTATGGGTATGGCTACACCTTC
TRBV7-2	NA	NA	TRBJ1-3	CASSWLGNTIYF	TGTGCCAGCAGCTGGCTCGGAAACACCATATATTTT
TRBV4-3	NA	NA	TRBJ2-2	CASSHRTWNTGELFF	TGCGCCAGCAGCCATAGGACTTGGAACACCGGGGAGCTGTTTTTT
TRBV27	NA	once	TRBJ2-1	CASSLGLLSYNEQFF	TGTGCCAGCAGTTTAGGACTGCTCTCCTACAATGAGCAGTTCTTC
TRBV11-2	NA	NA	TRBJ2-7	CASSPNRDTEDYEQYF	TGTGCCAGCAGCCCGAACCGGGACACGGAAGACTACGAGCAGTACTTC
TRBV18	NA	NA	TRBJ2-5	CASSPSGEETQYF	TGTGCCAGCTCACCTTCAGGTGAAGAGACCCAGTACTTC